A single sample is the source of the 14 T cell receptor beta chains below, sequenced in a study of blood T cell repertoires in COVID-19. Clones were read by immunoSEQ multiplex PCR, and TCRdb kept only the in-frame ones, dropping some. Counted here are roughly 340,000 clones, 80% to 90% occurring once; the ten biggest clones make up roughly 1%. The sequenced material came from PBMCs or T cells enriched from blood (not recorded which). These receptors were collected from a man aged 18 to 30 who had recovered from COVID-19.

The chain joins TRBV5-5 to TRBJ1-1; D uncertain. Germline CDR1 is SGHKS and CDR2 is YYEKEE (reference sequence). The CDR3 has 15 amino acids. Trimming took off 4 bases at V and 5 bases at J, with 18 bases between the two ends. CDR3 sequence reads: CASSPREAQRTEAFF. Here the CDR3 DNA reads TGTGCCAGCAGCCCAAGGGAGGCCCAAAGGACTGAAGCTTTCTTT. Full variable domain (remainder filled in from reference TRBV5-5 and TRBJ1-1): DAGVTQSPTHLIKTRGQQVTLRCSPISGHKSVSWYQQVLGQGPQFIFQYYEKEERGRGNFPDRFSARQFPNYSSELNVNALLLGDSALYLCASSPREAQRTEAFFGQGTRLTVV.

This rearrangement joins TRBV7-8 to TRBJ2-5; 11 bases map to TRBD2. In germline, CDR1 is SGHVS, CDR2 FQNEAQ. V was pared by 5 bases and J by 5 bases, with 16 bases of the junction left unmatched. There are 18 residues in the CDR3. CDR3 amino acids: CASSLTGTSGPRGETQYF. The CDR3 coding sequence is TGTGCCAGCAGCCTAACCGGGACTAGCGGCCCTAGGGGGGAGACCCAGTACTTC.

This clone occurred once. The genes are TRBV5-1 and TRBJ2-1; 8 nucleotides match TRBD1. The CDR3 loop spans 14 amino acids. V shed 4 bases, J shed 7 bases, and the junction held 7 bases outside the gene matches. CDR1 and CDR2 (germline): SGHRS, YFSETQ. CDR3 DNA: TGCGCCAGCAGCCCCGACAGGGGTGAGAATGAGCAGTTCTTC. This encodes CASSPDRGENEQFF.

The rearrangement links TRBV7-9 to TRBJ1-2; D is unresolved. V was clipped by 5 bases and J by 8 bases, with 12 bases between them. The CDR3 is 12 residues long. Germline assignment: CDR1 SEHNR and CDR2 FQNEAQ (reference sequence). The CDR3, as DNA: TGTGCCAGCAGCCCGGGGAAGGAGGGCTACACCTTC. Its protein product is CASSPGKEGYTF.

The chain is built from TRBV16 and TRBJ1-4; D remains unclear. Per germline, CDR1 KGHSY and CDR2 FQNENV. V was shortened by 0 bases and J by 4 bases, with 6 bases between the two germline ends. The CDR3 covers 14 residues. CDR3 residues: CASSQSTGNEKLFF. DNA of the CDR3: TGTGCCAGCAGCCAATCTACCGGTAATGAAAAACTGTTTTTT. The variable domain in full, with the rest retrieved from reference TRBV16 and TRBJ1-4, is GEEVAQTPKHLVRGEGQKAKLYCAPIKGHSYVFWYQQVLKNEFKFLISFQNENVFDETGMPKERFSAKCLPNSPCSLEIQATKLEDSAVYFCASSQSTGNEKLFFGSGTQLSVL.

This chain links TRBV4-1 with TRBJ2-3; D is undetermined. In germline, CDR1 is MGHRA, CDR2 YSYEKL. V was trimmed by 0 bases and J by 4 bases, leaving 8 bases between them. The CDR3 extends over 14 amino acids. The CDR3 DNA reads TGCGCCAGCAGCCAAGATACGGTACCAGATACGCAGTATTTT. Protein: CASSQDTVPDTQYF.

This chain joins TRBV6-5 and TRBJ1-5, with unresolved D. CDR1 is MNHEY and CDR2 is SVGAGI in the germline V gene. V lost 4 bases to trimming and J lost 11 bases, with 12 bases between them. The CDR3 sequence is 12 residues long. The CDR3 region is CASSSPGKAQHF. Written as DNA, the CDR3 is TGTGCCAGCAGTTCCCCCGGGAAAGCCCAGCATTTT.

J is TRBJ2-2 and V is TRBV15; TRBD1 agrees at 9 bases. J gave up 5 bases and V 5 bases, and 3 bases lay outside the gene matches. Germline loops: CDR1 LNHNV, CDR2 YYDKDF (reference sequence). The CDR3 length is 14 residues. The CDR3 region is CATSEDRGTGELFF. The CDR3 nucleotides read TGTGCCACCAGCGAGGACAGGGGAACCGGGGAGCTGTTTTTT.

The chain is built from TRBV3-1 (or the pseudogene TRBV3-2) and TRBJ2-3, with D tentatively TRBD1 (5 bases). CDR1 and CDR2 (germline): LGHDT, YNNKEL (reference sequence). The length of the CDR3 is 13 residues. Between the trimmed V and J ends, which lost 4 bases and 4 bases, there was a span of 9 bases. CDR3 DNA: TGTGCCAGCAGCCCCGTAGGGGCAGATACGCAGTATTTT. Its translation is CASSPVGADTQYF.

This clone was found once. The chain combines TRBV7-9 with TRBJ1-5; D unclear. V was cut by 3 bases and J by 5 bases, with 8 bases left in between. This CDR3 has 13 amino acids. Germline values: CDR1 SEHNR, CDR2 FQNEAQ (reference sequence). CDR3 loop: CASSFSRDQPQHF. CDR3 DNA: TGTGCCAGCAGCTTTTCTCGGGATCAGCCCCAGCATTTT.

The genes are TRBV6-1 and TRBJ2-5; D unclear. Deletions cut 0 bases from V and 0 bases from J, with 5 bases between. Germline CDR1 and CDR2: MNHNS and SASEGT. The length of the CDR3 is 14 residues. CDR3 sequence reads: CASSEAPDQETQYF. In DNA form, the CDR3 reads TGTGCCAGCAGTGAAGCCCCAGACCAAGAGACCCAGTACTTC.

The chain carries TRBV5-4 and TRBJ1-5; the match to TRBD1 covers 7 bases. Trimming cost V 4 bases and J 1 base; bases outside gene matches: 2. Germline lookup yields CDR1 SGHNT and CDR2 YYREEE (reference sequence). The CDR3 is 14 residues long. CDR3 DNA: TGTGCCAGCAGCGCCAGGGGGAGCAATCAGCCCCAGCATTTT. As protein: CASSARGSNQPQHF.

The J gene is TRBJ2-7, the V gene TRBV3-1 (or the pseudogene TRBV3-2); 12 nucleotides line up with TRBD2. The CDR3 runs to 17 residues. Trimming took 1 base from V and 3 from J; bases not matched to a gene: 7. Per germline, CDR1 LGHDT and CDR2 YNNKEL (reference sequence). As DNA, the CDR3 is TGTGCCAGCAGCCAAGGATTACTAGCGGGGGGAAGCTACGAGCAGTACTTC. This gives the protein CASSQGLLAGGSYEQYF.

This clone showed up just once. The V gene is TRBV12-5, the J gene TRBJ1-4; 7 bases are shared with TRBD1. Germline assignment: CDR1 LGHNT and CDR2 FRNRAP. The trim removed 3 bases at V and 3 bases at J, leaving 10 bases unmatched. CDR3 size: 17 residues. The CDR3 DNA follows: TGTGCTAGTGGTTTCCTTTTAACCGGGACAGCTAATGAAAAACTGTTTTTT. Translated: CASGFLLTGTANEKLFF.